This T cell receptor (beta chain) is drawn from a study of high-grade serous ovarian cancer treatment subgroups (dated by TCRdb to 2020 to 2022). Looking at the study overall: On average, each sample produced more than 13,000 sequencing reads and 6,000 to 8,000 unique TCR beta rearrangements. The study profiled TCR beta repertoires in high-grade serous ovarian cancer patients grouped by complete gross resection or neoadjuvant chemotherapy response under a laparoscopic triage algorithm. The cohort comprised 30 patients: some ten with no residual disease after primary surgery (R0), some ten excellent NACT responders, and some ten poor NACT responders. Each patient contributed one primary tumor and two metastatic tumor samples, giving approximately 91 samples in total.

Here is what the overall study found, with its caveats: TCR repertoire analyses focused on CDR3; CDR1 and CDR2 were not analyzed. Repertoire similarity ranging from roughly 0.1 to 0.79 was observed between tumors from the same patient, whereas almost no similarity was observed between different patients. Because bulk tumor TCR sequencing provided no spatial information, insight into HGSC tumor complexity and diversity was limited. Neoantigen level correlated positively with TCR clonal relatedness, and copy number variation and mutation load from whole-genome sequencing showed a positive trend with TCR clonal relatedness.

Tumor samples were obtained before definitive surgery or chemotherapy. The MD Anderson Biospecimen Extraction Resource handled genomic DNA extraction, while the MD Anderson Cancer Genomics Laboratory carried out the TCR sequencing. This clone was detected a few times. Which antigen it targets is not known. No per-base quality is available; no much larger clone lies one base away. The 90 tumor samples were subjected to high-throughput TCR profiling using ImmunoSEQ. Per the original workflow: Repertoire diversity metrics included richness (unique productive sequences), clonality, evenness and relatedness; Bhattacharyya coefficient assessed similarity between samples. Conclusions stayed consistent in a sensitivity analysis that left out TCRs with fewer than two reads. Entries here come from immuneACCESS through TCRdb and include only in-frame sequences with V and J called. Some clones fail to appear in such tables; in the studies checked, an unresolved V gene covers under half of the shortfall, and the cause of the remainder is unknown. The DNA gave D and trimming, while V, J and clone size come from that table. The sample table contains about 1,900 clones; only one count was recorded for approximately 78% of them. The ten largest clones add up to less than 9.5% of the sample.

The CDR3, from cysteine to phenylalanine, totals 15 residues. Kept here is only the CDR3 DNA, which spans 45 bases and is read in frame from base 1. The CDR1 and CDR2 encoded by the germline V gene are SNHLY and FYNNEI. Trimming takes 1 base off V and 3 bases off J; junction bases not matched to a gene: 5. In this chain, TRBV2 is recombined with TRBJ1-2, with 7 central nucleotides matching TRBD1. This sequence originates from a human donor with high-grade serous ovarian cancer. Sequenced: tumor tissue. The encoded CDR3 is CASSEGDRAHYGYTF. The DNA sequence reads TGTGCCAGCAGTGAAGGCGACAGGGCACACTATGGCTACACCTTC.